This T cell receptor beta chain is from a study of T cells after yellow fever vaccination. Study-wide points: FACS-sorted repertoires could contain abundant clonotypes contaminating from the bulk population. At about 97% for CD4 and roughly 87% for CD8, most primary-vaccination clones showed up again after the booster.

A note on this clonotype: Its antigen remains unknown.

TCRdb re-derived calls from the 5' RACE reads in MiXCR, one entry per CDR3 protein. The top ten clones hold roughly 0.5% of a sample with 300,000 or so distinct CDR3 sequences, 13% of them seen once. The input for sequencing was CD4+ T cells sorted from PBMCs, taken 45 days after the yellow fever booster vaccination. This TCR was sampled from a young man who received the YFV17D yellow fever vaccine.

The CDR3 coding sequence is TGTGCCAGCAGCTTAGCAGGGACAGGGTTTTCCTACGAGCAGTACTTC. Protein product: CASSLAGTGFSYEQYF. The gene calls are TRBV7-8 and TRBJ2-7, with 9 bases aligning to TRBD1. CDR3 length equals 16 residues. The J segment lost 1 base and the V segment lost 0 bases, leaving 4 bases of the junction unmatched. Germline CDR1 and CDR2: SGHVS and FQNEAQ.